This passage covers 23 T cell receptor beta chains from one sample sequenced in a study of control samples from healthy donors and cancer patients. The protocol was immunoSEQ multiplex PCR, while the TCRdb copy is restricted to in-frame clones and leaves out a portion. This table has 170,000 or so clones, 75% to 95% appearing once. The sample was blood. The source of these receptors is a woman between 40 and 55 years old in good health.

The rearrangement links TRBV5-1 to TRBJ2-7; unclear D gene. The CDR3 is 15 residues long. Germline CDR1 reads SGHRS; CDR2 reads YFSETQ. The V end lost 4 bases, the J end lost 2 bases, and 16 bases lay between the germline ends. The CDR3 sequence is CASSRPLRGAYEQYF. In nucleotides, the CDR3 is TGCGCCAGCAGCCGGCCACTTCGCGGCGCCTACGAGCAGTACTTC.

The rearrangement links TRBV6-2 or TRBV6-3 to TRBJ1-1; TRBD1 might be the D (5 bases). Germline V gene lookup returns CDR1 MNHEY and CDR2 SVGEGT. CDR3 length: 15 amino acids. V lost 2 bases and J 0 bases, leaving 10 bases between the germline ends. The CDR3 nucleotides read TGTGCCAGCAGTTACGCAAGGGGTTTGAACACTGAAGCTTTCTTT. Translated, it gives CASSYARGLNTEAFF.

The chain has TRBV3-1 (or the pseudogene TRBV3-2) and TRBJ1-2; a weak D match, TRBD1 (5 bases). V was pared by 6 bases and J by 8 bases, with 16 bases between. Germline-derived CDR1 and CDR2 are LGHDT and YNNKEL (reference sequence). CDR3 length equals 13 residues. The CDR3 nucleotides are TGTGCCAGCAGTCCTTTCGACGCAGGGGGCTACACCTTC. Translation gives CASSPFDAGGYTF.

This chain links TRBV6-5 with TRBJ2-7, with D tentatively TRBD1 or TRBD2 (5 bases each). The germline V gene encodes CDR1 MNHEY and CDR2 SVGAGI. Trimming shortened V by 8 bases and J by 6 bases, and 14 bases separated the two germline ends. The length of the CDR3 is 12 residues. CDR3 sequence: CASHEGQGEQYF. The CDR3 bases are TGTGCCAGCCACGAGGGGCAAGGCGAGCAGTACTTC.

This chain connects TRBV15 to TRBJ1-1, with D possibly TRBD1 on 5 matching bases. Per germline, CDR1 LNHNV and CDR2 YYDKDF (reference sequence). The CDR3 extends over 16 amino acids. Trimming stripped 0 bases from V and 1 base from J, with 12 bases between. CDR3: CATSRDRSGGNTEAFF. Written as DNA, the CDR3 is TGTGCCACCAGCAGAGATCGGTCGGGGGGGAACACTGAAGCTTTCTTT.

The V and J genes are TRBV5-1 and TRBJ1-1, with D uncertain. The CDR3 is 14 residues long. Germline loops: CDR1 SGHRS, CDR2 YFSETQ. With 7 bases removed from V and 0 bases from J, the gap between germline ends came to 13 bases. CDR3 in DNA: TGCGCCAGCCGTCCAGACACCATGAACACTGAAGCTTTCTTT. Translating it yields CASRPDTMNTEAFF.

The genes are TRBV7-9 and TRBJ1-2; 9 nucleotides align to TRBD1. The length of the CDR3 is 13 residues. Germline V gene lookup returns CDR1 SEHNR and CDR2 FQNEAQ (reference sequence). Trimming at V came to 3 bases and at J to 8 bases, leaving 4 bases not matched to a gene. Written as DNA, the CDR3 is TGTGCCAGCAGCTTCCGGGACAGGGCCGGCTACACCTTC. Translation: CASSFRDRAGYTF.

The CDR3 loop is CASSRQGLTGELFF. The CDR3 bases are TGTGCCAGCAGCCGACAGGGGCTAACCGGGGAGCTGTTTTTT. The gene calls are TRBV3-1 (or the pseudogene TRBV3-2) and TRBJ2-2; the match to TRBD1 covers 8 bases. The length of the CDR3 is 14 residues. V gave up 4 bases and J gave up 5 bases; unmatched junction bases: 3. Germline CDR1 and CDR2: LGHDT and YNNKEL (reference sequence).

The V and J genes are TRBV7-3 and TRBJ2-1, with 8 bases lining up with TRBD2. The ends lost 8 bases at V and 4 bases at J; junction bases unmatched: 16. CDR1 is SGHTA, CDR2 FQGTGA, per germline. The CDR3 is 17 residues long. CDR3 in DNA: TGTGCCAGCCAACCAGCGGGGGCCGATCAACCATACAATGAGCAGTTCTTC. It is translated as CASQPAGADQPYNEQFF.

The CDR3 is CASSPPGGSYEQYF. In nucleotides, the CDR3 is TGTGCCAGCAGCCCCCCCGGGGGATCCTACGAGCAGTACTTC. The chain carries TRBV16 and TRBJ2-7; tentative D call: TRBD2 (6 bases). With 4 bases removed from V and 1 base from J, the gap between germline ends came to 11 bases. Germline V gene lookup returns CDR1 KGHSY and CDR2 FQNENV. This CDR3 is 14 amino acids long.

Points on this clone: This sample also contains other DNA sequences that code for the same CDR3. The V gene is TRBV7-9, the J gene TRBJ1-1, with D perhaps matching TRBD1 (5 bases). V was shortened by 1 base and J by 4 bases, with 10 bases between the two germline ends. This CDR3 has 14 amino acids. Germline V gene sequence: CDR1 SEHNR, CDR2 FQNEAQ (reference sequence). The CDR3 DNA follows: TGTGCCAGCAGCTTAGGTCAGGGATTCACTGAAGCTTTCTTT. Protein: CASSLGQGFTEAFF.

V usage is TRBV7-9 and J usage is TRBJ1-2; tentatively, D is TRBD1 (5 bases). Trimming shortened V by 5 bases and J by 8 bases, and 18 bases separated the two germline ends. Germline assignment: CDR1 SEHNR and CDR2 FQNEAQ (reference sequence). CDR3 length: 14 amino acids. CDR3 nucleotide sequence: TGTGCCAGCAGCGTAATCGGGACCGCGTGGGGCTACACCTTC. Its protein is CASSVIGTAWGYTF.

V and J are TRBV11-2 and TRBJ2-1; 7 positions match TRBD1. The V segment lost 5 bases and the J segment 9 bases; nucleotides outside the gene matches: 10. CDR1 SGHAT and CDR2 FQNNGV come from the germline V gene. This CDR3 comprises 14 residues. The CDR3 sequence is CASSQPGQHSEQFF. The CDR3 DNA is TGTGCCAGCAGCCAACCGGGACAGCACAGTGAGCAGTTCTTC.

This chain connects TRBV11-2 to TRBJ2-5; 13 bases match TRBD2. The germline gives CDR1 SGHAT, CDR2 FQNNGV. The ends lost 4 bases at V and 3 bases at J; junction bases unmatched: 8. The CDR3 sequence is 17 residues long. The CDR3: CASSYPRGTSGEETQYF. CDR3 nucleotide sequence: TGTGCCAGCAGCTACCCCCGAGGGACTAGCGGGGAAGAGACCCAGTACTTC.

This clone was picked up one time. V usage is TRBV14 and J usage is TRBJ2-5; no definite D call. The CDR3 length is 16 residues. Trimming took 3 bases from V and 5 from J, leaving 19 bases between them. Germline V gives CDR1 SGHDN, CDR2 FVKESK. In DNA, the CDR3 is TGTGCCAGCAGCCACACAAAGTGGAGTCTGAGGGAGACCCAGTACTTC. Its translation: CASSHTKWSLRETQYF. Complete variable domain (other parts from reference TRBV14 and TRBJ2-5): EAGVTQFPSHSVIEKGQTVTLRCDPISGHDNLYWYRRVMGKEIKFLLHFVKESKQDESGMPNNRFLAERTGGTYSTLKVQPAELEDSGVYFCASSHTKWSLRETQYFGPGTRLLVL.

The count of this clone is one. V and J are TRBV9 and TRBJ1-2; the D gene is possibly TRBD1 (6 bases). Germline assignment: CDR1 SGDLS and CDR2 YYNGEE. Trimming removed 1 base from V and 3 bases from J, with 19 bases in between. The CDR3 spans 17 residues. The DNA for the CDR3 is TGTGCCAGCAGCGTAAGCACGGGGACATCGATACACTATGGCTACACCTTC. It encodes CASSVSTGTSIHYGYTF.

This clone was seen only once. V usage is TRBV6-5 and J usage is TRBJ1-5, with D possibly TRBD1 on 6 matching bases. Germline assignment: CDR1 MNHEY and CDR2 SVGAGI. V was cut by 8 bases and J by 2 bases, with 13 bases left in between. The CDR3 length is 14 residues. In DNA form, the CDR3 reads TGTGCCAGCTGGGGGGCTGGAGGCAATCAGCCCCAGCATTTT. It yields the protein CASWGAGGNQPQHF.

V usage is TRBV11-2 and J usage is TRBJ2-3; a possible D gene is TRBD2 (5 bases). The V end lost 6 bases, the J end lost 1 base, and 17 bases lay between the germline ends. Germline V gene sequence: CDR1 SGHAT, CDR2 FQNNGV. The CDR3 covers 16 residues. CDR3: CASSWGLGRGTDTQYF. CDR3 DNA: TGTGCCAGCAGTTGGGGATTAGGGCGGGGCACAGATACGCAGTATTTT.

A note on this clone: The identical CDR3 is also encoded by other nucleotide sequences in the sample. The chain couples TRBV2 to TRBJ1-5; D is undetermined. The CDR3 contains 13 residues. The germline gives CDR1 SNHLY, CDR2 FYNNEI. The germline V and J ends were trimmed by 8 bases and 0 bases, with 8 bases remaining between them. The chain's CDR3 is CASSSYSNQPQHF. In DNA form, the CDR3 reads TGTGCCAGCTCATCTTATAGCAATCAGCCCCAGCATTTT.

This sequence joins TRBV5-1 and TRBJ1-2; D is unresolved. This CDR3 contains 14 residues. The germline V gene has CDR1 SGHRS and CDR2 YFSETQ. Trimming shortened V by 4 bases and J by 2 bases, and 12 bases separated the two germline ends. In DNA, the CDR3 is TGCGCCAGCAGCGCCGATGGGGAGAACTATGGCTACACCTTC. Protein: CASSADGENYGYTF.

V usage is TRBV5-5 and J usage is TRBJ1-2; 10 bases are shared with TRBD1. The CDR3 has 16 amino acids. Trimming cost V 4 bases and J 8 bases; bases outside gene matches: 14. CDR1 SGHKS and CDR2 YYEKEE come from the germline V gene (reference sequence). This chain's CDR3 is CASSPGGQGVSRGYTF. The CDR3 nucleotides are TGTGCCAGCAGCCCCGGCGGACAGGGGGTCTCGCGGGGCTACACCTTC.

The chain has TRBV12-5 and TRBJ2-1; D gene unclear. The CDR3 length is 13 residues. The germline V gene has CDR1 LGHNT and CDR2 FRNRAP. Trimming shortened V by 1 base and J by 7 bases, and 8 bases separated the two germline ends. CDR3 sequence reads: CASGLDQVNEQFF. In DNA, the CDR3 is TGTGCTAGTGGTTTGGACCAGGTAAATGAGCAGTTCTTC.

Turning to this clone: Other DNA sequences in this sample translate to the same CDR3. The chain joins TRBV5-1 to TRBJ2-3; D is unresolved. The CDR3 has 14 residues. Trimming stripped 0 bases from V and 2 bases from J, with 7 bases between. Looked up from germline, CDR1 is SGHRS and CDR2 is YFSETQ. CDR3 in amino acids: CASSLGQTTDTQYF. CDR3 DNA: TGCGCCAGCAGCTTGGGGCAGACCACAGATACGCAGTATTTT.